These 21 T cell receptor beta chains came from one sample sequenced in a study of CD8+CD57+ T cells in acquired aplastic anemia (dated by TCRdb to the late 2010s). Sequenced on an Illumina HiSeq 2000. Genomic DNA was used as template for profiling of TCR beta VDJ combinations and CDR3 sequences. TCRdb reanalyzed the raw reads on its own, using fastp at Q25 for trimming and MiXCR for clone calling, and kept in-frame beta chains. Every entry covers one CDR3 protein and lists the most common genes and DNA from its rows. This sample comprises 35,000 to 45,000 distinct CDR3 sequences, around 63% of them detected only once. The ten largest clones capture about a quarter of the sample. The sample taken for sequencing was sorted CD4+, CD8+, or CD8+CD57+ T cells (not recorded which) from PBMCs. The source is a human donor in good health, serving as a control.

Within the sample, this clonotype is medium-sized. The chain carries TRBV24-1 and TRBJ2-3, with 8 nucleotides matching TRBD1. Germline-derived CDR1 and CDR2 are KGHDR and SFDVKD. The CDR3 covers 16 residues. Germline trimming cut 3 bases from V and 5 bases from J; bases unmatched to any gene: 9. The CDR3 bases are TGTGCCACCAGTGATCCGGGACAGGCTGTAGTAGATACGCAGTATTTT. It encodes CATSDPGQAVVDTQYF.

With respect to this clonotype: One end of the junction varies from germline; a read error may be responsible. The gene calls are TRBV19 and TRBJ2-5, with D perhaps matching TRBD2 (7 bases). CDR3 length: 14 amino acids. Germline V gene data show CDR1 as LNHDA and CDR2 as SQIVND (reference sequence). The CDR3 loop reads CASREGGVRETQYF. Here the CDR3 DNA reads TGTGCCAGTAGAGAGGGGGGGGTTCGGGAGACCCAATACTTC.

DNA of the CDR3: TGTGCCATCAAAGGCCCCCCGGGACTAGCGGGCACAGATACGCAGTATTTT. Amino acid sequence: CAIKGPPGLAGTDTQYF. The rearrangement uses TRBV10-3 and TRBJ2-3; 11 bases are a match to TRBD2. The CDR3 sequence is 17 residues long. V lost 7 bases to trimming and J lost 1 base; unmatched junction nucleotides: 10. Germline V gives CDR1 ENHRY, CDR2 SYGVKD.

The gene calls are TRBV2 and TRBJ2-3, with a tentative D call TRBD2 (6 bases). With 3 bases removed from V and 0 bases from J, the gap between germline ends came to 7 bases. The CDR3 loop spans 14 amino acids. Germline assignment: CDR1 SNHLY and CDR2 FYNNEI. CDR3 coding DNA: TGTGCCAGCAGTGAGCGGGGCAGCACAGATACGCAGTATTTT. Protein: CASSERGSTDTQYF.

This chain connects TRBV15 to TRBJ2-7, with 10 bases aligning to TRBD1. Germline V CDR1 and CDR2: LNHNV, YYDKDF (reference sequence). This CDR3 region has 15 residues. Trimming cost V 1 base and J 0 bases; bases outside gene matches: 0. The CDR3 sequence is CATSRGTGGSYEQYF. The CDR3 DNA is TGTGCCACCAGCAGAGGGACAGGGGGCTCCTACGAGCAGTACTTC.

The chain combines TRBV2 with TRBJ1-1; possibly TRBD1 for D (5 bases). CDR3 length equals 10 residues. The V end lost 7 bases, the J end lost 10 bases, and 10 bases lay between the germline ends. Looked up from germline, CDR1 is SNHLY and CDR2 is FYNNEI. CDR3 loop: CASMGRVAFF. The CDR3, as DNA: TGTGCCAGCATGGGCAGGGTAGCTTTCTTT.

CDR3 coding DNA: TGTGCCAGCAGCTTGGGAATCGGTTTTGGGACGGACTATGGCTACACCTTC. This encodes CASSLGIGFGTDYGYTF. The chain recombines TRBV11-1 with TRBJ1-2; possible D gene TRBD1, 5 bases. Germline assignment: CDR1 SGHAT and CDR2 FQDESV (reference sequence). V was trimmed by 3 bases and J by 3 bases, leaving 20 bases between them. The CDR3 loop spans 17 amino acids.

CDR3 residues: CASSPPGQPETQYF. The CDR3 DNA is TGTGCCAGCAGCCCACCGGGACAGCCAGAGACCCAGTACTTC. The chain joins TRBV7-9 to TRBJ2-5, with 7 bases lining up with TRBD1. Per the germline V gene, CDR1 is SEHNR and CDR2 is FQNEAQ (reference sequence). The CDR3 has 14 amino acids. J lost 4 bases, V lost 5 bases, and 7 bases had no gene match.

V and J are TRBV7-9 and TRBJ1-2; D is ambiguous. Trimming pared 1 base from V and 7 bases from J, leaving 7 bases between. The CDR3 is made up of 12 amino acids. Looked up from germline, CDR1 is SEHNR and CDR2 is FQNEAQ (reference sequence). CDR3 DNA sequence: TGTGCCAGCAGCTTAGTGTCCTCTGGCTACACCTTC. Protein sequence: CASSLVSSGYTF.

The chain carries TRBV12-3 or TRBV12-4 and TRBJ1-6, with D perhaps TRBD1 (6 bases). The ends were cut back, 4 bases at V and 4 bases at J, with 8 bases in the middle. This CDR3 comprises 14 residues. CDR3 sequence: CASSYGQYNSPLHF. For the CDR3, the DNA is TGTGCCAGCAGTTACGGACAGTATAATTCACCCCTCCACTTT.

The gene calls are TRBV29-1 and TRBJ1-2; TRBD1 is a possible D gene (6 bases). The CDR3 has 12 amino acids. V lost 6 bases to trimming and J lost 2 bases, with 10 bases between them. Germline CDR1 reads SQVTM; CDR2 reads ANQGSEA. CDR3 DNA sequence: TGCAGCGTCCTAGGGGGGAACTATGGCTACACCTTC. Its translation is CSVLGGNYGYTF.

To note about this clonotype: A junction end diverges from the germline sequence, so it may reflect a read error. The CDR3 loop is CSVELSGRRNF. The DNA for the CDR3 is TGCAGCGTTGAACTTTCGGGACGAAGGAACTTC. The genes are TRBV29-1 and TRBJ2-7; D tentatively reads TRBD1 or TRBD2 (5 bases each). The CDR3 consists of 11 residues. CDR1 is SQVTM, CDR2 ANQGSEA, per germline.

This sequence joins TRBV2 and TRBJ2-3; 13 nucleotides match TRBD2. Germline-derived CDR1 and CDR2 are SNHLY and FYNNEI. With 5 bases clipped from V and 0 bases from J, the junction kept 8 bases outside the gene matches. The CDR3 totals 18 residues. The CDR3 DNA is TGTGCCAGCAGTCATAGACTAGCGGGGGGCCCGAGCACAGATACGCAGTATTTT. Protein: CASSHRLAGGPSTDTQYF.

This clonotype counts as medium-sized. This chain's CDR3 is CASSYLGTDTQYF. The CDR3 nucleotides read TGTGCCAGCAGTTACTTGGGCACAGATACGCAGTATTTT. The chain couples TRBV6-5 to TRBJ2-3, with D hard to call. This CDR3 spans 13 amino acids. Looked up from germline, CDR1 is MNHEY and CDR2 is SVGAGI. V gave up 1 base and J gave up 1 base, with 3 bases separating them.

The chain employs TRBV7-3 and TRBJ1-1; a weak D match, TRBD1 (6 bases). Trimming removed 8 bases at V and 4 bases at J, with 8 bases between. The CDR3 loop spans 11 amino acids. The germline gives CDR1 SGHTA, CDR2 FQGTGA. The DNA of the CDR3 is TGTGCCAGCGCCAGGGGCACTGAAGCTTTCTTT. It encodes CASARGTEAFF.

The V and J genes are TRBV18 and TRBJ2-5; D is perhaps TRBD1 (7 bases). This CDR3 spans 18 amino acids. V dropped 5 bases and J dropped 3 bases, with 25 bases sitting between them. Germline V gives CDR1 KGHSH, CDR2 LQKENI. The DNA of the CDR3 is TGTGCCAGCTCAACCGAGACAGGGTTCGGGGGCTTTAAAGAGACCCAGTACTTC. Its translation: CASSTETGFGGFKETQYF. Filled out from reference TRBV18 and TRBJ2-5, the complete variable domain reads NAGVMQNPRHLVRRRGQEARLRCSPMKGHSHVYWYRQLPEEGLKFMVYLQKENIIDESGMPKERFSAEFPKEGPSILRIQQVVRGDSAAYFCASSTETGFGGFKETQYFGPGTRLLVL.

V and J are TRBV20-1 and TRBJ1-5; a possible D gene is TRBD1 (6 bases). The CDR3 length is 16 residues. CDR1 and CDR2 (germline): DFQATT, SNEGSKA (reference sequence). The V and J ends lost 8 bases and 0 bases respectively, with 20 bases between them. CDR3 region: CSSLGQGPYSNQPQHF. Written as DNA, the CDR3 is TGCAGTTCCCTGGGACAAGGCCCCTATAGCAATCAGCCCCAGCATTTT.

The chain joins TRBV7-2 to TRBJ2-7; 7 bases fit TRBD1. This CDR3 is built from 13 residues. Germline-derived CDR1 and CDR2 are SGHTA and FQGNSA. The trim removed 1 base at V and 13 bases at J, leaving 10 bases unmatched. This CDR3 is CASSLVEATGLYF. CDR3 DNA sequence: TGTGCCAGCAGCTTAGTTGAAGCGACAGGGCTATACTTC.

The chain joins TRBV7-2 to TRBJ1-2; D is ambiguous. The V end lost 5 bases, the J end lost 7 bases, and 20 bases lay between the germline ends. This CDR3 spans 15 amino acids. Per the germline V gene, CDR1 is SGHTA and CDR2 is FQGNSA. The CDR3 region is CASSPRGADEGGYTF. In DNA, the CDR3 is TGTGCCAGCAGCCCAAGAGGAGCAGACGAGGGTGGCTACACCTTC.

The CDR3 sequence: CASGQGVYEQYF. CDR3 nucleotides: TGTGCCAGCGGGCAGGGGGTCTACGAGCAGTACTTC. The genes are TRBV7-6 and TRBJ2-7; 7 bases map to TRBD1. V lost 8 bases and J lost 3; bases outside the gene matches: 4. Germline V gene sequence: CDR1 SGHVS, CDR2 FNYEAQ. The CDR3 totals 12 residues.

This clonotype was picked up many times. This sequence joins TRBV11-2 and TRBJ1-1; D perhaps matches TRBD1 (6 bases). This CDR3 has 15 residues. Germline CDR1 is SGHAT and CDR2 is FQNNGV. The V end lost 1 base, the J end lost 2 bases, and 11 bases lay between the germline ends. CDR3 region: CASSLGYRVNTEAFF. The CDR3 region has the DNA TGTGCCAGCAGCTTAGGATACAGGGTAAACACTGAAGCTTTCTTT.